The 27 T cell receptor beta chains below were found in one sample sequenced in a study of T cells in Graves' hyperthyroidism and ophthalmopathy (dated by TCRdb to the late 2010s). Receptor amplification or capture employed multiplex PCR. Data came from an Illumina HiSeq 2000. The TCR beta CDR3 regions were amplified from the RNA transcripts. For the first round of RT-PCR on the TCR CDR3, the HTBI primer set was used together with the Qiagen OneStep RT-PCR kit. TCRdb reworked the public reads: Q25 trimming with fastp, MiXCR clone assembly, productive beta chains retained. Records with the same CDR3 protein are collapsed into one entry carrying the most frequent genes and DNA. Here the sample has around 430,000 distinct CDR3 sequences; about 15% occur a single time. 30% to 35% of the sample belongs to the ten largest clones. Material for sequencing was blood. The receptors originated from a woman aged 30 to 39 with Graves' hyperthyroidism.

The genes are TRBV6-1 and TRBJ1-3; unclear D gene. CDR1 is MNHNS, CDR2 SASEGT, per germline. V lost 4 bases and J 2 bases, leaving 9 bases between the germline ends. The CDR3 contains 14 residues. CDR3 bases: TGTGCCAGCAGTGGAGGGAGTACTGGAAACACCATATATTTT. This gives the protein CASSGGSTGNTIYF.

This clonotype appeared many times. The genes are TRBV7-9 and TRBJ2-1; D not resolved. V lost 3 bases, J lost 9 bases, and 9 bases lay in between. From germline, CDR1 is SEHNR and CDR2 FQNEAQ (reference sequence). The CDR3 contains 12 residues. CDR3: CASSLGISEQFF. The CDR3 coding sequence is TGTGCCAGCAGCTTGGGAATTAGTGAGCAGTTCTTC.

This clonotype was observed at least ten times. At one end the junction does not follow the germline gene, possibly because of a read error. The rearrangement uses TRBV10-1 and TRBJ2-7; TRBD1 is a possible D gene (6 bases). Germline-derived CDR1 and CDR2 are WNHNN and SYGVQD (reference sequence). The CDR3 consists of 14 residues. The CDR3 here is CASSRTESSYEQYF. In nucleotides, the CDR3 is TGTGCCAGCAGCCGGACAGAAAGCTCCTACGAGCAGTACTTC.

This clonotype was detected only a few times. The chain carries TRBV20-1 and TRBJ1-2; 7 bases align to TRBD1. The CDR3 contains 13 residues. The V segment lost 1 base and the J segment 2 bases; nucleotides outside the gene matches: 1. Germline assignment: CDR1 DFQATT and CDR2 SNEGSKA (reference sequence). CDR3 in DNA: TGCAGTGCTAGAGTGGACAGGAACTATGGCTACACCTTC. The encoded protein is CSARVDRNYGYTF.

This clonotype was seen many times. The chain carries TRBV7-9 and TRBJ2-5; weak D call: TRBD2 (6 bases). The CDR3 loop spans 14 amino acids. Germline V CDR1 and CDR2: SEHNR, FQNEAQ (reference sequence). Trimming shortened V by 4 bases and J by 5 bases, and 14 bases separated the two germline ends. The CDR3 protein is CASSYRRGRETQYF. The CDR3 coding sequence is TGTGCCAGCAGCTATAGGCGGGGTCGGGAGACCCAGTACTTC.

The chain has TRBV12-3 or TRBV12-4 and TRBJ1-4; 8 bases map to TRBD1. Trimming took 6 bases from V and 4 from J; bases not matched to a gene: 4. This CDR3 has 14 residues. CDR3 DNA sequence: TGTGCCAGCAGATACGACAGGGGTAATGAAAAACTGTTTTTT. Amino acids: CASRYDRGNEKLFF.

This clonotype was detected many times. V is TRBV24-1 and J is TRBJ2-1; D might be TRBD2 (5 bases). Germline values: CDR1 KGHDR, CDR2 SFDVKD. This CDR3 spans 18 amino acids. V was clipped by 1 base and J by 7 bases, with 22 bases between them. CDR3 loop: CATSDLPRAGPPGNEQFF. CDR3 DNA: TGTGCCACCAGTGATTTACCCCGGGCGGGTCCCCCGGGGAATGAGCAGTTCTTC.

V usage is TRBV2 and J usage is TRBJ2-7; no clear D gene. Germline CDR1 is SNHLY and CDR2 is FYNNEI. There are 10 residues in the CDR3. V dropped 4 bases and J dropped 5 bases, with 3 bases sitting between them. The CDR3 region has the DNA TGTGCCAGCAGTGCACACGAGCAGTACTTC. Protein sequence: CASSAHEQYF.

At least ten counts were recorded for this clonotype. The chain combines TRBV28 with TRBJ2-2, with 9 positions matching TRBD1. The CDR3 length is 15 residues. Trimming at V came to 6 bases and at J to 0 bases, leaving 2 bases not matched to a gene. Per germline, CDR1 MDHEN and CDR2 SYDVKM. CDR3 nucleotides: TGTGCCAGCAGACGACAGGGGGCGAACACCGGGGAGCTGTTTTTT. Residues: CASRRQGANTGELFF. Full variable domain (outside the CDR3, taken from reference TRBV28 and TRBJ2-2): DVKVTQSSRYLVKRTGEKVFLECVQDMDHENMFWYRQDPGLGLRLIYFSYDVKMKEKGDIPEGYSVSREKKERFSLILESASTNQTSMYLCASRRQGANTGELFFGEGSRLTVL.

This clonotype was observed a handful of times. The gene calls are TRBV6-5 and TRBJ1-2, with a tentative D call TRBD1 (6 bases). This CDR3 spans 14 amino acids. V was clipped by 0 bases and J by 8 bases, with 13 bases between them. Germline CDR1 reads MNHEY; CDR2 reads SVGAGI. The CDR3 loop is CASSYSDGGGGYTF. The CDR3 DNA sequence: TGTGCCAGCAGTTACTCCGACGGGGGCGGAGGCTACACCTTC.

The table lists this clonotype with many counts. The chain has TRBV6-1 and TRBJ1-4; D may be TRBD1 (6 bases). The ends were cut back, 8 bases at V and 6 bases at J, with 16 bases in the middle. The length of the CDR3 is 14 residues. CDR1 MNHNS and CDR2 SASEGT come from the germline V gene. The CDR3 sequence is CASRDTRGYEKLFF. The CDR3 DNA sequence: TGTGCCAGCCGCGACACCAGGGGTTATGAAAAACTGTTTTTT.

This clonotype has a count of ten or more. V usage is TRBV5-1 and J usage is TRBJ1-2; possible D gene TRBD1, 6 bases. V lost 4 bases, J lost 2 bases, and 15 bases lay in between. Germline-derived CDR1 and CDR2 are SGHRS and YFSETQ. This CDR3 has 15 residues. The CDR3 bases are TGCGCCAGCAGCCCCATGGGGGGCGACAACTATGGCTACACCTTC. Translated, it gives CASSPMGGDNYGYTF.

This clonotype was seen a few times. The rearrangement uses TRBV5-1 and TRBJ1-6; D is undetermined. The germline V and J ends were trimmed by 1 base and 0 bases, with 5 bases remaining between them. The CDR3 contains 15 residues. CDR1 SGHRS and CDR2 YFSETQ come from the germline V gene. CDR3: CASSLTASYNSPLHF. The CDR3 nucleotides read TGCGCCAGCAGCTTGACAGCCTCCTATAATTCACCCCTCCACTTT.

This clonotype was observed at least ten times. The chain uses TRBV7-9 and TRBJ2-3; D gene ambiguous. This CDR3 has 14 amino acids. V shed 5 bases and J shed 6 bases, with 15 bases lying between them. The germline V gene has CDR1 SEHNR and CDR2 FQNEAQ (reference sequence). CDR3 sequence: CASSVGHSGDTQYF. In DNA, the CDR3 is TGTGCCAGCAGCGTTGGTCACAGTGGCGATACGCAGTATTTT.

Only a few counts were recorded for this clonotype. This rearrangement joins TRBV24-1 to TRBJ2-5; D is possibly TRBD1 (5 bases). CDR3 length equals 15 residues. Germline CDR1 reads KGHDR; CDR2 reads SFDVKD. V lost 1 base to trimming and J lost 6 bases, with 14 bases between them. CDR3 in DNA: TGTGCCACCAGTGATTTCAGGCAGGGTAGGCAGACCCAGTACTTC. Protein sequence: CATSDFRQGRQTQYF.

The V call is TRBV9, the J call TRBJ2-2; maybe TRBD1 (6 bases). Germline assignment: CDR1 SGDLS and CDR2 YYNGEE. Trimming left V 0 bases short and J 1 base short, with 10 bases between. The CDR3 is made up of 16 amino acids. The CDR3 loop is CASSVAGTRNTGELFF. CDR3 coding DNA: TGTGCCAGCAGCGTAGCGGGGACAAGGAACACCGGGGAGCTGTTTTTT.

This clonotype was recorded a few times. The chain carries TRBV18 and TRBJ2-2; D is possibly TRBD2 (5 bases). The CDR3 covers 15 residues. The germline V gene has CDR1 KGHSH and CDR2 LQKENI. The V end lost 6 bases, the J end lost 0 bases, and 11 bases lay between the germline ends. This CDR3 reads CASSFSGTNTGELFF. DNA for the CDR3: TGTGCCAGCTCTTTCAGCGGAACGAACACCGGGGAGCTGTTTTTT.

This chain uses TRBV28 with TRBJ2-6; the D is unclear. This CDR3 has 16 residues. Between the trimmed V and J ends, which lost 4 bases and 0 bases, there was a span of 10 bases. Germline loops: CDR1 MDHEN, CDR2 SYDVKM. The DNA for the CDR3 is TGTGCCAGCAGTTCCCCCGGTGACTCTGGGGCCAACGTCCTGACTTTC. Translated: CASSSPGDSGANVLTF.

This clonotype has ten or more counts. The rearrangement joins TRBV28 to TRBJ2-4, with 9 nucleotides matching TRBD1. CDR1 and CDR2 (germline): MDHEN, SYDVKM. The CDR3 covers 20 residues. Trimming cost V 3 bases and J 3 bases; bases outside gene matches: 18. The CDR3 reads CASSFPPRDRVEGDKNIQYF. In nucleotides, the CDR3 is TGTGCCAGCAGTTTCCCACCACGGGACAGGGTTGAGGGGGACAAAAACATTCAGTACTTC.

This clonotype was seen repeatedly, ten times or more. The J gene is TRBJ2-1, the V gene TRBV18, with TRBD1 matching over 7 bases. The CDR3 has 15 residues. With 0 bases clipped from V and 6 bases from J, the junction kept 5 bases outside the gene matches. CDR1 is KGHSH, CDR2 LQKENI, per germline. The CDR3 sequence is CASSPPGTVINEQFF. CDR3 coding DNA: TGTGCCAGCTCACCACCCGGGACAGTCATCAATGAGCAGTTCTTC.

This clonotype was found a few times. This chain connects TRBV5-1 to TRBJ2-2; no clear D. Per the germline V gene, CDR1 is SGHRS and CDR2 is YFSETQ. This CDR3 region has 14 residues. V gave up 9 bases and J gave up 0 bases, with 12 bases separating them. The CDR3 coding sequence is TGCGCCATCCTCCTACTTGCGAACACCGGGGAGCTGTTTTTT. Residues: CAILLLANTGELFF.

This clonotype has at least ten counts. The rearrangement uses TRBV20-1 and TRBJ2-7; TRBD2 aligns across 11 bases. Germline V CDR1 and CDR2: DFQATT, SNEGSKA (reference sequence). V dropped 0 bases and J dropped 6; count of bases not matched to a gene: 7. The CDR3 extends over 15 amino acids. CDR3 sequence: CSARDPLAGEREQYF. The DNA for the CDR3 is TGCAGTGCTAGAGATCCACTAGCGGGAGAACGCGAGCAGTACTTC.

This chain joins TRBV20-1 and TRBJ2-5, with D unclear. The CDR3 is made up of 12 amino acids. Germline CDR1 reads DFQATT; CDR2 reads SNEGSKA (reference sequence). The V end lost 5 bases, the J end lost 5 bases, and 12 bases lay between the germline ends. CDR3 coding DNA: TGCAGTGCTCCCCTAGATAGGGAGACCCAGTACTTC. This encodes CSAPLDRETQYF.

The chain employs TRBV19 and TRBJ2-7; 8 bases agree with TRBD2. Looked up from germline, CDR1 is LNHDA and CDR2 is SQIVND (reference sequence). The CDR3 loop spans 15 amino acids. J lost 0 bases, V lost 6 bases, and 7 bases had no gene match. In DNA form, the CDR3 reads TGTGCCAGTAGCCCTAAGCGGGAGAGCTCCTACGAGCAGTACTTC. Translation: CASSPKRESSYEQYF.

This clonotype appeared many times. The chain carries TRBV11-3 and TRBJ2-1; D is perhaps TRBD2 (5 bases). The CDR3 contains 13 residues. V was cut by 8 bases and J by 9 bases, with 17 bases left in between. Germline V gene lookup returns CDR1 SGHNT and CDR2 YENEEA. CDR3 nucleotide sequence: TGTGCCAGCTCGACTAACACCCCAGCTGAGCAGTTCTTC. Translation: CASSTNTPAEQFF. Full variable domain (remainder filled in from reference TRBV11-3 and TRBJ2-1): EAGVVQSPRYKIIEKKQPVAFWCNPISGHNTLYWYLQNLGQGPELLIRYENEEAVDDSQLPKDRFSAERLKGVDSTLKIQPAELGDSAVYLCASSTNTPAEQFFGPGTRLTVL.

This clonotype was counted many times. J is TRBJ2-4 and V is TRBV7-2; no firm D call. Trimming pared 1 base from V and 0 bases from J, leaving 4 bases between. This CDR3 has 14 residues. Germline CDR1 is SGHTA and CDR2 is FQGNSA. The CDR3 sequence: CASSLGTAKNIQYF. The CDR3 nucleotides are TGTGCCAGCAGCTTAGGGACAGCCAAAAACATTCAGTACTTC.

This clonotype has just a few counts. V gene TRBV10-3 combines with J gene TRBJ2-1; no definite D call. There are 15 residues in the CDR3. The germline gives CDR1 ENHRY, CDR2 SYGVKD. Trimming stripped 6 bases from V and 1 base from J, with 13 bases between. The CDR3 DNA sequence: TGTGCCATCAGGGCCTCCGGTTCGTCCTACAATGAGCAGTTCTTC. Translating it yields CAIRASGSSYNEQFF.